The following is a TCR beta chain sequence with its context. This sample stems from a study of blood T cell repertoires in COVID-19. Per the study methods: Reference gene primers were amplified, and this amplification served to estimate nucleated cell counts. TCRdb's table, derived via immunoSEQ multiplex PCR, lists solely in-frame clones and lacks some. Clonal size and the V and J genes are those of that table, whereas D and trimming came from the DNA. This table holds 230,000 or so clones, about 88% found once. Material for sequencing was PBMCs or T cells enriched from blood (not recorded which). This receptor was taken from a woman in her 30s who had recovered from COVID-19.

The CDR3 sequence: CASTRQGGRADTQYF. The CDR3 DNA is TGTGCCAGCACGCGGCAGGGTGGGAGGGCAGATACGCAGTATTTT. The chain joins TRBV7-9 to TRBJ2-3; 7 nucleotides match TRBD2. Germline V gene data show CDR1 as SEHNR and CDR2 as FQNEAQ (reference sequence). CDR3 size: 15 residues. V lost 7 bases, J lost 4 bases, and 11 bases stayed unmatched.